This entry lists 21 T cell receptor beta chains sequenced from one sample in a study of human T cells and chemical hapten exposure. TCRdb re-analysed the RACE reads in MiXCR, keeping a single row per CDR3 protein. The sample shows 80,000 to 95,000 distinct CDR3 sequences, under 14% of them seen only once. Time point denoted: patch test 2, 6 weeks after DPC sensitization. Treatment noted: therapeutic diphenylcyclopropenone sensitization with weekly scalp DPC. The sample consisted of whole blood, taken in connection with sensitization to the hapten diphenylcyclopropenone (DPC). The receptors stem from a man younger than 35 with alopecia areata. Some clones in this sample may be carry-over from other donors' samples.

V and J are TRBV12-3 or TRBV12-4 and TRBJ2-7; D ambiguous. Trimming took off 2 bases at V and 5 bases at J, with 13 bases between the two ends. The CDR3 has 14 amino acids. The CDR3 DNA reads as TGTGCCAGCAGTTTAATACGTCTGGATGACGAGCAGTACTTC. Protein product: CASSLIRLDDEQYF.

This clonotype was detected ten times or more. The chain is built from TRBV6-6 and TRBJ2-2; D is unclear. V was shortened by 2 bases and J by 0 bases, with 10 bases between the two germline ends. This CDR3 comprises 16 residues. Per the germline V gene, CDR1 is MNHNY and CDR2 is SVGAGI (reference sequence). DNA of the CDR3: TGTGCCAGCAGTTACAATCGGAGAACGAACACCGGGGAGCTGTTTTTT. Translating gives CASSYNRRTNTGELFF.

In this sample, this clonotype turned up many times. The CDR3 nucleotides are TGCGCCAGCAGCCTGGGGACTAGAGTGCGCGAGCAGTACTTC. Protein: CASSLGTRVREQYF. The genes are TRBV4-3 and TRBJ2-7; 8 positions agree with TRBD2. V dropped 4 bases and J dropped 6; count of bases not matched to a gene: 8. Germline V CDR1 and CDR2: LGHNA, YSLEER. The CDR3 covers 14 residues.

This clonotype has more than one count but fewer than ten. This chain joins TRBV11-3 and TRBJ2-3; D is undetermined. The CDR3 length is 15 residues. CDR1 and CDR2 from the germline V gene are SGHNT and YENEEA. V was trimmed by 1 base and J by 2 bases, leaving 10 bases between them. The CDR3 protein is CASSLGRAFTDTQYF. CDR3 coding DNA: TGTGCCAGCAGCTTAGGACGGGCTTTCACAGATACGCAGTATTTT.

This clonotype was detected ten times or more. The chain links TRBV21-1 to TRBJ1-1. TRBV21-1 is termed a pseudogene. The CDR3 totals 11 residues. DNA for the CDR3: TGTGCCAGCAGCCTCCACACTGAAGCTTTCTTT. This codes for CASSLHTEAFF.

In its sample, this clonotype was seen many times. This sequence joins TRBV28 and TRBJ2-1; TRBD1 is a possible D gene (6 bases). This CDR3 contains 12 residues. The V and J ends lost 8 bases and 6 bases respectively, with 11 bases between them. Germline V gene sequence: CDR1 MDHEN, CDR2 SYDVKM. The CDR3 spells CASLTGSNEQFF. The DNA of the CDR3 is TGTGCCAGCCTAACAGGGTCCAATGAGCAGTTCTTC.

At least ten counts were recorded for this clonotype. The rearrangement links TRBV18 to TRBJ1-1; 9 nucleotides agree with TRBD1. This CDR3 contains 17 residues. V trimming: 2 bases; J trimming: 7 bases; junction bases outside the gene matches: 14. The germline CDR1 and CDR2 sequences are KGHSH and LQKENI. CDR3 in amino acids: CASSPSSYRGHPLEAFF. CDR3 DNA sequence: TGTGCCAGCTCACCATCCTCTTACAGGGGGCACCCCCTTGAAGCTTTCTTT.

For this clonotype: The junction and the germline gene differ at one end; a read error may be behind it. V gene TRBV6-6 combines with J gene TRBJ1-6, with D unclear. The CDR3 loop spans 13 amino acids. Germline-derived CDR1 and CDR2 are MNHNY and SVGAGI (reference sequence). The CDR3 here is CPSWSSYNSPLHF. As DNA, the CDR3 is TGTCCCAGCTGGAGCTCCTATAATTCACCCCTCCACTTT.

This clonotype turned up a few times. The CDR3 DNA follows: TGTGCCAGCACAACCGGGGATACGCAGTATTTT. Translating gives CASTTGDTQYF. This chain connects TRBV12-3 or TRBV12-4 to TRBJ2-3; D remains unclear. V lost 7 bases, J lost 6 bases, and 8 bases lay in between. There are 11 residues in the CDR3.

This clonotype was seen many times. The V and J genes are TRBV5-1 and TRBJ2-1; the match to TRBD1 covers 7 bases. CDR1 is SGHRS, CDR2 YFSETQ, per germline. V lost 1 base and J lost 7; bases outside the gene matches: 11. The CDR3 loop spans 16 amino acids. CDR3 DNA sequence: TGCGCCAGCAGCTTGTTTTTACTAGGGGGCCAAAATGAGCAGTTCTTC. It is translated as CASSLFLLGGQNEQFF.

The sample holds a few counts of this clonotype. This rearrangement joins TRBV12-3 or TRBV12-4 to TRBJ1-5; maybe TRBD1 (6 bases). This CDR3 has 14 residues. V gave up 5 bases and J gave up 6 bases, with 14 bases separating them. DNA of the CDR3: TGTGCCAGCAGTCCAATGGGGGCAGCTCAGCCCCAGCATTTT. It is translated as CASSPMGAAQPQHF.

The rearrangement joins TRBV7-9 to TRBJ2-1; TRBD2 matches 8 bases. This CDR3 has 15 amino acids. The junction had 7 bases not matched to a gene; V was cut back by 5 bases and J by 4 bases. In germline, CDR1 is SEHNR, CDR2 FQNEAQ (reference sequence). The CDR3 sequence is CASSTASGLYNEQFF. Written as DNA, the CDR3 is TGTGCCAGCAGCACAGCTAGCGGGTTGTACAATGAGCAGTTCTTC.

The chain couples TRBV12-3 or TRBV12-4 to TRBJ1-2; 8 nucleotides line up with TRBD1. There are 16 residues in the CDR3. The junction had 14 bases not matched to a gene; V was cut back by 5 bases and J by 6 bases. In nucleotides, the CDR3 is TGTGCCAGCAGTACTAGTCCCCGAGGACAGGGTCATGGCTACACCTTC. As protein: CASSTSPRGQGHGYTF.

This clonotype was seen more than once but under ten times. The rearrangement links TRBV7-9 to TRBJ1-1; TRBD1 matches at 9 bases. Germline V lookup: CDR1 SEHNR, CDR2 FQNEAQ (reference sequence). This CDR3 comprises 17 residues. With 4 bases clipped from V and 1 base from J, the junction kept 10 bases outside the gene matches. The DNA for the CDR3 is TGTGCCAGCAGCTACCCCGGGACAGGGTTTCGGAACACTGAAGCTTTCTTT. Protein product: CASSYPGTGFRNTEAFF. The full variable domain, its missing parts supplied by reference TRBV7-9 and TRBJ1-1, is DTGVSQNPRHKITKRGQNVTFRCDPISEHNRLYWYRQTLGQGPEFLTYFQNEAQLEKSRLLSDRFSAERPKGSFSTLEIQRTEQGDSAMYLCASSYPGTGFRNTEAFFGQGTRLTVV.

This sequence joins TRBV7-2 and TRBJ2-5; possibly TRBD1 or TRBD2 for D (5 bases each). The CDR3 covers 15 residues. Trimming took 1 base from V and 5 from J, leaving 14 bases between them. Germline CDR1 is SGHTA and CDR2 is FQGNSA. CDR3 bases: TGTGCCAGCAGCTTAGTGGGGGTTTCAGGGGAGACCCAGTACTTC. Its translation: CASSLVGVSGETQYF.

V is TRBV7-6 and J is TRBJ1-6; 9 bases align to TRBD1. Germline loops: CDR1 SGHVS, CDR2 FNYEAQ. V shed 5 bases and J 3 bases; nucleotides not matched to a gene: 8. The CDR3 has 17 amino acids. The CDR3 DNA is TGTGCCAGCAGCCAAAGACAGGGGGGAATCTATAATTCACCCCTCCACTTT. This translates into CASSQRQGGIYNSPLHF.

This clonotype was seen more than once but under ten times. The chain couples TRBV7-9 to TRBJ2-1; D tentatively reads TRBD1 or TRBD2 (5 bases each). CDR3 size: 14 residues. Trimming removed 1 base from V and 9 bases from J, with 13 bases in between. Germline CDR1 is SEHNR and CDR2 is FQNEAQ (reference sequence). The CDR3 DNA is TGTGCCAGCAGCTTAGGTACGGGACGGAGTGAGCAGTTCTTC. Protein: CASSLGTGRSEQFF.

The rearrangement links TRBV9 to TRBJ1-2; 9 nucleotides align to TRBD1. V dropped 3 bases and J dropped 8; count of bases not matched to a gene: 17. The CDR3 loop spans 17 amino acids. Germline V gives CDR1 SGDLS, CDR2 YYNGEE. The CDR3 loop is CASSASLAGDRVTGYTF. CDR3 DNA sequence: TGTGCCAGCAGCGCCTCCCTCGCGGGGGACAGGGTGACGGGCTACACCTTC.

J is TRBJ1-3 and V is TRBV11-2; D remains ambiguous. The V gene's germline CDR1 is SGHAT and CDR2 FQNNGV. This CDR3 comprises 16 residues. Trimming stripped 7 bases from V and 0 bases from J, with 16 bases between. The CDR3: CASTGRPIRSGNTIYF. The DNA for the CDR3 is TGTGCCAGCACCGGCCGGCCAATACGCTCTGGAAACACCATATATTTT.

The chain is built from TRBV25-1 and TRBJ2-2, with D maybe TRBD2 (5 bases). From germline, CDR1 is MGHDK and CDR2 SYGVNS. V dropped 3 bases and J dropped 6 bases, with 5 bases sitting between them. The CDR3 spans 12 residues. The CDR3 here is CASSERAGELFF. For the CDR3, the DNA is TGTGCCAGCAGTGAGAGGGCCGGGGAGCTGTTTTTT. Supplemented by reference TRBV25-1 and TRBJ2-2, the full variable domain reads EADIYQTPRYLVIGTGKKITLECSQTMGHDKMYWYQQDPGMELHLIHYSYGVNSTEKGDLSSESTVSRIRTEHFPLTLESARPSHTSQYLCASSERAGELFFGEGSRLTVL.

This clonotype was recorded at least ten times. The gene calls are TRBV6-6 and TRBJ2-7; D is tentatively TRBD1 or TRBD2 (6 bases each). The CDR3 has 14 amino acids. Trimming pared 2 bases from V and 3 bases from J, leaving 11 bases between. Germline loops: CDR1 MNHNY, CDR2 SVGAGI (reference sequence). CDR3 bases: TGTGCCAGCAGTTACATCGGAGGGGGCTACGAGCAGTACGTC. It is translated as CASSYIGGGYEQYV.